This T cell receptor (beta chain) was sequenced in a study of shared clonotypes between healthy human individuals. The study enrolled healthy HIV-negative adults without recent acute infections or vaccinations as donors. Splitting the CD4+ cells yielded a CD45RA+ naive subset and a CD45RA-negative memory subset. Looked up from germline, CDR1 is MNHEY and CDR2 is SMNVEV (reference sequence). The germline V and J ends were trimmed by 3 bases and 6 bases, with 11 bases remaining between them. The CDR3 spans 14 residues. Sequencing used immunoSEQ multiplex PCR; TCRdb keeps in-frame clones, though not all of them. The sample lists hundreds of thousands of clones, 90% to 96% seen once, with 0.055% to 0.075% in the top ten.

The V gene is TRBV27, the J gene TRBJ2-2; possible D gene TRBD2, 5 bases. The TCR sequence derives from a woman aged 30 to 39 in good health. Material: naive CD4+ T cells sorted from blood. Subset: CD45RA+ positively selected. The CDR3 here is CASSFLGRPGELFF. In nucleotides, the CDR3 is TGTGCCAGCAGTTTTTTAGGGAGACCCGGGGAGCTGTTTTTT.